These T cell receptor beta chains were read from a single sample in a study of blood T cell repertoires in COVID-19. Using immunoSEQ multiplex PCR, the repertoire was profiled, and TCRdb retains in-frame clones only, with some absent. The repertoire holds 140,000 or so clones, with roughly 84% as singletons. Sequences were obtained from peripheral blood. These receptors all stem from a man aged 30-40 years with COVID-19, enrolled during active disease. Both conserved end residues are part of each CDR3. The D gene is left open where the match is weak. Clone sizes are given selectively: once, few, many, or a class where the clone is expanded.

CDR3nt: TGTGCCAGCAGCTCAGCCGTCGGAAACACCATATATTTT
CDR3aa: CASSSAVGNTIYF
v_gene: TRBV7-2
abundance: NA
j_gene: TRBJ1-3
len: 13
d_gene: NA

CDR3nt: TGTGCCAGCAGTGAAATGGGCAGGGCGAACACTGAAGCTTTCTTT
CDR3aa: CASSEMGRANTEAFF
v_gene: TRBV25-1
abundance: NA
j_gene: TRBJ1-1
len: 15
d_gene: NA

CDR3nt: TGTGCCAGCACCTTAATCAATCAGCCCCAGCATTTT
CDR3aa: CASTLINQPQHF
v_gene: TRBV6-5
abundance: once
j_gene: TRBJ1-5
len: 12
d_gene: NA

CDR3nt: TGTGCCAGCACGAGAGGGTATAATTCACCCCTCCACTTT
CDR3aa: CASTRGYNSPLHF
v_gene: TRBV28
abundance: NA
j_gene: TRBJ1-6
len: 13
d_gene: NA

CDR3nt: TGCGCCAGCAGCCAATCGATAGCGGGAAACTCCCCCGGAAGAACAGATACGCAGTATTTT
CDR3aa: CASSQSIAGNSPGRTDTQYF
v_gene: TRBV4-1
abundance: NA
j_gene: TRBJ2-3
len: 20
d_gene: TRBD2

CDR3nt: TGTGCCAGCAGCTTTAAGACTGGAGGCTACACCTTC
CDR3aa: CASSFKTGGYTF
v_gene: TRBV3-1/TRBV3-2
abundance: NA
j_gene: TRBJ1-2
len: 12
d_gene: NA

CDR3nt: TGTGCCAGCAGTGAAGGGGGAGCCCGACGATTGACCTATAATTCACCCCTCCACTTT
CDR3aa: CASSEGGARRLTYNSPLHF
v_gene: TRBV2
abundance: NA
j_gene: TRBJ1-6
len: 19
d_gene: NA

CDR3nt: TGTGCCAGCAGTTCCGACCCCGAAGGACATCGTATTTTCTTT
CDR3aa: CASSSDPEGHRIFF
v_gene: TRBV28
abundance: NA
j_gene: TRBJ1-1
len: 14
d_gene: NA

CDR3nt: TGTGCCTGGAGTACCACTTGGACTGAAGCTTTCTTT
CDR3aa: CAWSTTWTEAFF
v_gene: TRBV30
abundance: once
j_gene: TRBJ1-1
len: 12
d_gene: NA

CDR3nt: TGTGCCAGCAGCGACGGGGGTCGGTATTTT
CDR3aa: CASSDGGRYF
v_gene: TRBV28
abundance: NA
j_gene: TRBJ1-5
len: 10
d_gene: NA

CDR3nt: TGTGCCAGCAGCTTCAGGGGGCTTACGCAGTATTTT
CDR3aa: CASSFRGLTQYF
v_gene: TRBV28
abundance: NA
j_gene: TRBJ2-3
len: 12
d_gene: TRBD1

CDR3nt: TGTGCCAGCAACTCACTGGGGGGGAAGCGGGAGCAGTACTTC
CDR3aa: CASNSLGGKREQYF
v_gene: TRBV6-5
abundance: NA
j_gene: TRBJ2-7
len: 14
d_gene: TRBD2

CDR3nt: TGTGCCAGCAGCTTGACTAGCGGGAGCAGCTACGAGCAGTACTTC
CDR3aa: CASSLTSGSSYEQYF
v_gene: TRBV7-9
abundance: NA
j_gene: TRBJ2-7
len: 15
d_gene: TRBD2

CDR3nt: TGTGCCAGCACCCCGGCGGCGGCTTCCACAGATACGCAGTATTTT
CDR3aa: CASTPAAASTDTQYF
v_gene: TRBV7-9
abundance: NA
j_gene: TRBJ2-3
len: 15
d_gene: NA

CDR3nt: TGTGCCTCTTGGACAGGGCTATTCAATCAGCCCCAGCATTTT
CDR3aa: CASWTGLFNQPQHF
v_gene: TRBV27
abundance: NA
j_gene: TRBJ1-5
len: 14
d_gene: TRBD1

CDR3nt: TGTGCCATCAGGCCCCAGGGGAGCTCCTATAATTCACCCCTCCACTTT
CDR3aa: CAIRPQGSSYNSPLHF
v_gene: TRBV10-3
abundance: NA
j_gene: TRBJ1-6
len: 16
d_gene: NA

CDR3nt: TGTGCCAGCACCCCCTCAGGGCTTCTTTATCAGCCCCAGCATTTT
CDR3aa: CASTPSGLLYQPQHF
v_gene: TRBV27
abundance: NA
j_gene: TRBJ1-5
len: 15
d_gene: NA

CDR3nt: TGTGCCAGTATGCCGACTAGCGGGAGAATCTTGATGGGCACAGATACGCAGTATTTT
CDR3aa: CASMPTSGRILMGTDTQYF
v_gene: TRBV19
abundance: NA
j_gene: TRBJ2-3
len: 19
d_gene: TRBD2

CDR3nt: TGTGCCAGCAGCCTCGGTGGGACAGCGCAAGCTCGTGAGCAGTACTTC
CDR3aa: CASSLGGTAQAREQYF
v_gene: TRBV7-9
abundance: NA
j_gene: TRBJ2-7
len: 16
d_gene: TRBD1

CDR3nt: TGTGCCAGCAAAAGGGGGACTAGTAGCAATGAGCAGTTCTTC
CDR3aa: CASKRGTSSNEQFF
v_gene: TRBV27
abundance: NA
j_gene: TRBJ2-1
len: 14
d_gene: TRBD2

CDR3nt: TGTGCCAGCAGCTTCGGGCGGCCCGGGACCTACGAGCAGTACTTC
CDR3aa: CASSFGRPGTYEQYF
v_gene: TRBV5-5
abundance: once
j_gene: TRBJ2-7
len: 15
d_gene: NA

CDR3nt: TGTGCCACCTACGGGGGGGGCTATGGCTACACCTTC
CDR3aa: CATYGGGYGYTF
v_gene: TRBV3-1/TRBV3-2
abundance: NA
j_gene: TRBJ1-2
len: 12
d_gene: NA

CDR3nt: TGTGCCAGCAGTGAAGCGAGAGGAAATACGCAGTATTTT
CDR3aa: CASSEARGNTQYF
v_gene: TRBV2
abundance: NA
j_gene: TRBJ2-3
len: 13
d_gene: NA

CDR3nt: TGTGCCAGCAGCCAAGAAGGGGCACGTGGTCCCTACGAGCAGTACTTC
CDR3aa: CASSQEGARGPYEQYF
v_gene: TRBV4-2
abundance: NA
j_gene: TRBJ2-7
len: 16
d_gene: NA

CDR3nt: TGTGCCAGCAGTCTCTCTCAGGGGAGAGGAACTGAAGCTTTCTTT
CDR3aa: CASSLSQGRGTEAFF
v_gene: TRBV27
abundance: NA
j_gene: TRBJ1-1
len: 15
d_gene: NA

CDR3nt: TGTGCCAGCAGCCCCAGGGGGGAGACCCAGTACTTC
CDR3aa: CASSPRGETQYF
v_gene: TRBV11-1
abundance: NA
j_gene: TRBJ2-5
len: 12
d_gene: TRBD1

CDR3nt: TGTGCCAGCAGTTATAGTTGGGAGAGCGGGCAACAGTACTTC
CDR3aa: CASSYSWESGQQYF
v_gene: TRBV6-2/TRBV6-3
abundance: NA
j_gene: TRBJ2-5
len: 14
d_gene: NA